The 26 T cell receptor beta chains reported below all come from one sample, sequenced in a study of CXCR3-negative and CXCR3-positive naive CD8 T cells. TRB cDNA libraries were made by UMI-labeled 5' RACE. TCRdb re-called the 5' RACE reads and shows each CDR3 protein once, DNA omitted. Here the sample table reports under 85,000 distinct CDR3 sequences. The sample consisted of naive CXCR3- CD8+ T cells from blood. The subset here: CD45RO-CCR7+CD27+CD95- naive CD8+ T cells lacking CXCR3 (TNR3-). Receptor source: a human donor in good health. Some clones in this sample may be carry-over from other donors' samples.

The chain employs TRBV6-2 or TRBV6-3 and TRBJ2-1; TCRdb's D call of TRBD2 is untestable without DNA. The CDR3 has 14 amino acids. CDR1 and CDR2 from the germline V gene are MNHEY and SVGEGT. CDR3 sequence: CASREGTSGSEQFF.

V and J are TRBV5-1 and TRBJ2-7. The CDR3 loop spans 13 amino acids. CDR1 and CDR2 (germline): SGHRS, YFSETQ. The CDR3 is CASSLAAAYEQYF.

The V and J genes are TRBV7-6 and TRBJ1-2; TCRdb reports TRBD1, a call that lacks DNA to check it against. Germline assignment: CDR1 SGHVS and CDR2 FNYEAQ. This CDR3 contains 14 residues. The CDR3 region is CASSSSGGLDGYTF.

The chain recombines TRBV29-1 with TRBJ1-1. There are 13 residues in the CDR3. Per the germline V gene, CDR1 is SQVTM and CDR2 is ANQGSEA. CDR3 amino acids: CSVLGGLDTEAFF.

V usage is TRBV7-9 and J usage is TRBJ2-1; as DNA is missing, the TRBD2 call by TCRdb cannot be tested. The germline V gene encodes CDR1 SEHNR and CDR2 FQNEAQ (reference sequence). The CDR3 runs to 16 residues. CDR3 sequence: CASSPTGTSAGNEQFF. The full variable domain, with the rest looked up from reference TRBV7-9 and TRBJ2-1, is DTGVSQNPRHKITKRGQNVTFRCDPISEHNRLYWYRQTLGQGPEFLTYFQNEAQLEKSRLLSDRFSAERPKGSFSTLEIQRTEQGDSAMYLCASSPTGTSAGNEQFFGPGTRLTVL.

This sequence joins TRBV9 and TRBJ2-7; with no DNA, the TCRdb D assignment of TRBD1 cannot be verified. CDR1 and CDR2 (germline): SGDLS, YYNGEE. This CDR3 spans 16 amino acids. CDR3 amino acids: CASSVEATVSSYEQYF. The full variable domain, rest sourced from reference TRBV9 and TRBJ2-7, is DSGVTQTPKHLITATGQRVTLRCSPRSGDLSVYWYQQSLDQGLQFLIQYYNGEERAKGNILERFSAQQFPDLHSELNLSSLELGDSALYFCASSVEATVSSYEQYFGPGTRLTVT.

V gene TRBV20-1 combines with J gene TRBJ2-3; the D call of TRBD1 rests on TCRdb alone, since no DNA is present to check it. CDR1 DFQATT and CDR2 SNEGSKA come from the germline V gene (reference sequence). The CDR3 consists of 16 residues. The CDR3 region is CSARSLAGDPTDTQYF.

The J gene is TRBJ2-5, the V gene TRBV25-1; TCRdb designates TRBD2, a call that cannot be tested without DNA. The CDR3 has 15 residues. Germline CDR1 MGHDK, CDR2 SYGVNS. CDR3: CASSEYGAGAETQYF.

V is TRBV7-9 and J is TRBJ2-7; checking the TCRdb D call of TRBD1 is not possible without DNA. The CDR3 extends over 15 amino acids. Germline V gene sequence: CDR1 SEHNR, CDR2 FQNEAQ (reference sequence). The CDR3 protein is CASSSPGQGAYEQYF.

The gene calls are TRBV20-1 and TRBJ2-1; the D call of TRBD2 rests on TCRdb alone, since no DNA is present to check it. The germline gives CDR1 DFQATT, CDR2 SNEGSKA (reference sequence). This CDR3 is 16 amino acids long. This chain's CDR3 is CSATPRVAASVAEQFF.

CDR3 residues: CASSYSPRSSYEQYF. The chain combines TRBV6-5 with TRBJ2-1. From germline, CDR1 is MNHEY and CDR2 SVGAGI. This CDR3 region has 15 residues.

The rearrangement uses TRBV3-1 and TRBJ2-5; the D gene TCRdb calls, TRBD2, cannot be checked with no DNA. The CDR3 is 15 residues long. The germline gives CDR1 LGHDT, CDR2 YNNKEL (reference sequence). The CDR3 loop is CASSPLAGAEETQYF.

This chain connects TRBV29-1 to TRBJ2-1; checking the TCRdb D call of TRBD1 is not possible without DNA. Germline CDR1 is SQVTM and CDR2 is ANQGSEA. There are 16 residues in the CDR3. The CDR3 sequence: CSVEDSDRGLKNEQFF.

The rearrangement uses TRBV28 and TRBJ2-3; checking the TCRdb D call of TRBD1 is not possible without DNA. Germline V gene sequence: CDR1 MDHEN, CDR2 SYDVKM. The length of the CDR3 is 14 residues. The CDR3 spells CASTPTGAEDTQYF.

The chain couples TRBV7-9 to TRBJ1-1. The CDR3 totals 14 residues. The V gene's germline CDR1 is SEHNR and CDR2 FQNEAQ (reference sequence). The chain's CDR3 is CASNPTLMNTEAFF.

This chain connects TRBV6-6 to TRBJ1-6; the TCRdb call, TRBD1, lacks DNA for checking. The CDR3 loop spans 18 amino acids. CDR1 MNHNY and CDR2 SVGAGI come from the germline V gene (reference sequence). CDR3 protein: CASSYYPGVGTGFSPLHF.

The V and J genes are TRBV28 and TRBJ1-2; TCRdb gives TRBD1 as the D gene, but with no DNA this cannot be confirmed. The CDR3 covers 16 residues. Germline V gene data show CDR1 as MDHEN and CDR2 as SYDVKM. The CDR3 here is CASSLLRTGGTYGYTF.

This chain connects TRBV28 to TRBJ2-1; TCRdb designates TRBD2, a call that cannot be tested without DNA. There are 18 residues in the CDR3. Looked up from germline, CDR1 is MDHEN and CDR2 is SYDVKM. CDR3 sequence reads: CASSLKGEYSEGFDEQFF.

V gene TRBV7-9 combines with J gene TRBJ1-1; the TCRdb call, TRBD1, lacks DNA for checking. CDR1 SEHNR and CDR2 FQNEAQ come from the germline V gene (reference sequence). The CDR3 loop spans 15 amino acids. The CDR3 sequence: CASSLAVREGTEAFF.

The CDR3 spells CSGTGGETQYF. The chain recombines TRBV20-1 with TRBJ2-5; TCRdb proposes TRBD1, but this gene call is untestable without DNA. Germline V gene sequence: CDR1 DFQATT, CDR2 SNEGSKA (reference sequence). There are 11 residues in the CDR3.

The gene calls are TRBV9 and TRBJ2-7. The CDR3 has 16 amino acids. Germline CDR1 and CDR2: SGDLS and YYNGEE. The CDR3 protein is CASSVREMDSSYEQYF.

The chain couples TRBV4-3 to TRBJ2-5; TCRdb's assignment of TRBD1 cannot be checked, as there is no DNA. The germline V gene has CDR1 LGHNA and CDR2 YSLEER. CDR3 size: 15 residues. The CDR3 loop reads CASSQDGGLLETQYF.

The chain recombines TRBV9 with TRBJ2-3; the TCRdb call, TRBD1, lacks DNA for checking. Germline values: CDR1 SGDLS, CDR2 YYNGEE. This CDR3 is 17 amino acids long. The CDR3 is CASSASSGGVGTDTQYF.

The chain uses TRBV21-1 and TRBJ1-5; TCRdb's assignment of TRBD1 cannot be checked, as there is no DNA. TRBV21-1 is deemed a pseudogene. The CDR3 contains 18 residues. This chain's CDR3 is CADREEPRGSPTNQPQHF.

This sequence joins TRBV19 and TRBJ2-7. CDR3 length: 13 amino acids. The germline V gene encodes CDR1 LNHDA and CDR2 SQIVND (reference sequence). CDR3 in amino acids: CASSSRFGYEQYF.

This chain uses TRBV4-2 with TRBJ2-3; the D call of TRBD1 rests on TCRdb alone, since no DNA is present to check it. The germline gives CDR1 LGHNA, CDR2 YNFKEQ. The CDR3 extends over 16 amino acids. The CDR3 reads CASSQEGATTPDTQYF.